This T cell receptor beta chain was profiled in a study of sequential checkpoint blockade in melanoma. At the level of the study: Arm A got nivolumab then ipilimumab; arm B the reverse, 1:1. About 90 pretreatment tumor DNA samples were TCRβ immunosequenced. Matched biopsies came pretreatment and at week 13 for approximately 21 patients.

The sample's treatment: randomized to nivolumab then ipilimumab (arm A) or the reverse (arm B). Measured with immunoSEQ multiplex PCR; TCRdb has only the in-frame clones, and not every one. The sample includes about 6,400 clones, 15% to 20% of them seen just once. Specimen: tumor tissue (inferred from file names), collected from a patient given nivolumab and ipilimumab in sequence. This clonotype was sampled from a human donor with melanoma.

CDR3 amino acids: CAWSGSTGELFF. As DNA, the CDR3 is TGTGCCTGGAGTGGGAGCACCGGGGAGCTGTTTTTT. The chain links TRBV30 to TRBJ2-2; D uncertain. The V gene lost 1 base and the J gene lost 4 bases, with 4 bases spanning the gap. This CDR3 is built from 12 residues. CDR1 and CDR2 from the germline V gene are GTSNPN and SVGIG (reference sequence).